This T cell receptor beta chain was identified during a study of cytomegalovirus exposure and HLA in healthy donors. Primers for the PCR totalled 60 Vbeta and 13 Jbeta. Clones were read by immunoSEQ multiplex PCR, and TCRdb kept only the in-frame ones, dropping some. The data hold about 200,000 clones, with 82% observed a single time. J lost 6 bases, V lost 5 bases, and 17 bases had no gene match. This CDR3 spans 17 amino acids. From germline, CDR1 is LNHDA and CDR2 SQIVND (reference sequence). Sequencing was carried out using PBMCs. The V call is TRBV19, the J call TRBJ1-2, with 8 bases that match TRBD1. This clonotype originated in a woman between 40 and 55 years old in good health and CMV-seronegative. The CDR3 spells CASSHGTGGFMADGYTF. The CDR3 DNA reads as TGTGCCAGTAGTCACGGGACAGGAGGTTTTATGGCTGATGGCTACACCTTC. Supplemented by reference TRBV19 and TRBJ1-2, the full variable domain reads DGGITQSPKYLFRKEGQNVTLSCEQNLNHDAMYWYRQDPGQGLRLIYYSQIVNDFQKGDIAEGYSVSREKKESFPLTVTSAQKNPTAFYLCASSHGTGGFMADGYTFGSGTRLTVV.